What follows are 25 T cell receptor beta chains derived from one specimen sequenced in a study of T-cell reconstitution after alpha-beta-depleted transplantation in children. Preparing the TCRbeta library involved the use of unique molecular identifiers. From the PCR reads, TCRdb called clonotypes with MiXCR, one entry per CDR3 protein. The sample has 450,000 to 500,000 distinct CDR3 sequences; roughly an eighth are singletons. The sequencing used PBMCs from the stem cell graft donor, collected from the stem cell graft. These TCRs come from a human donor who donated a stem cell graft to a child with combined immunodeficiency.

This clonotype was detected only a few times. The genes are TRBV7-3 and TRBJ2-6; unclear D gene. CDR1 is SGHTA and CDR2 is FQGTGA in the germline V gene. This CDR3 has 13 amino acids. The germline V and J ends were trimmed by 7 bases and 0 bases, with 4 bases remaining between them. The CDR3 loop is CASTTSGANVLTF. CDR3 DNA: TGTGCCAGCACCACCTCTGGGGCCAACGTCCTGACTTTC. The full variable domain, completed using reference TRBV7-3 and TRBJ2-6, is GAGVSQTPSNKVTEKGKYVELRCDPISGHTALYWYRQSLGQGPEFLIYFQGTGAADDSGLPNDRFFAVRPEGSVSTLKIQRTERGDSAVYLCASTTSGANVLTFGAGSRLTVL.

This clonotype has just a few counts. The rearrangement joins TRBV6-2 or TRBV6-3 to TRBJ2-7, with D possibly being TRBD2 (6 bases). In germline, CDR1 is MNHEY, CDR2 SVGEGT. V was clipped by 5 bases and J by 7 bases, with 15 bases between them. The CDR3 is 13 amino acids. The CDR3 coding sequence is TGTGCCAGCAGTCCTACACTAGCTTGGGAGCAGTACTTC. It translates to CASSPTLAWEQYF.

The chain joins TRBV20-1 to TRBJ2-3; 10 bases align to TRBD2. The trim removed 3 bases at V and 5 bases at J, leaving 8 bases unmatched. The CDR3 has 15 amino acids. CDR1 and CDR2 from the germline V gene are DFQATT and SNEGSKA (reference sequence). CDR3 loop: CSASRLAGDGDTQYF. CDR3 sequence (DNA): TGCAGTGCTAGCAGGCTAGCGGGGGACGGAGATACGCAGTATTTT.

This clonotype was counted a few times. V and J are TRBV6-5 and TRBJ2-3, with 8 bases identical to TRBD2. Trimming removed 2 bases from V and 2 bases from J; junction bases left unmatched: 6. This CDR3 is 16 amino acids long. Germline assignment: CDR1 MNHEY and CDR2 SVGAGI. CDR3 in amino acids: CASSYRLALTTDTQYF. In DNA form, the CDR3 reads TGTGCCAGCAGTTACAGACTAGCGTTAACCACAGATACGCAGTATTTT.

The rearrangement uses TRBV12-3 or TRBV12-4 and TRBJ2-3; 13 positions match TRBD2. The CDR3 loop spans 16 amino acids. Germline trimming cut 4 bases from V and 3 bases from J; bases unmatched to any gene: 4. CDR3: CASSSGLAGATDTQYF. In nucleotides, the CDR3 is TGTGCCAGCAGTTCCGGACTAGCGGGAGCAACAGATACGCAGTATTTT.

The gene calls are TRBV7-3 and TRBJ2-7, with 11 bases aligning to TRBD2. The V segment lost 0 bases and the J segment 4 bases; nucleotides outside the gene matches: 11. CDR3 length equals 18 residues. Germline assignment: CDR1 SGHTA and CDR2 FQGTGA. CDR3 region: CASSLTPFTSGSRYEQYF. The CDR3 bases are TGTGCCAGCAGCTTAACGCCGTTCACTAGCGGGAGTCGGTACGAGCAGTACTTC.

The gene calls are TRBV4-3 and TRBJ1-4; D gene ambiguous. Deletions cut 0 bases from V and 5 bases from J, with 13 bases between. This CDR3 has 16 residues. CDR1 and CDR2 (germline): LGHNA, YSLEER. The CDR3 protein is CASSQDWQDRNEKLFF. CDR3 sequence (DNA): TGCGCCAGCAGCCAAGATTGGCAGGATCGAAATGAAAAACTGTTTTTT.

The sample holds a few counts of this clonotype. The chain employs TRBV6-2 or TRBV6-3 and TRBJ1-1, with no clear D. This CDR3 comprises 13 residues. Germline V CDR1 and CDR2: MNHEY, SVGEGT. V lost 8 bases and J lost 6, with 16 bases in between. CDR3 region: CASRGWVEAEAFF. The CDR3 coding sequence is TGTGCCAGCCGAGGATGGGTGGAGGCTGAAGCTTTCTTT.

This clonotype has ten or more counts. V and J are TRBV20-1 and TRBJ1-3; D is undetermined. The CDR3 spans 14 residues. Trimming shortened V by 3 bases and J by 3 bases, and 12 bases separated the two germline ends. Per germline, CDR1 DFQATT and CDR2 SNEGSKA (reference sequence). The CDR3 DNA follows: TGCAGTGCTAGCACTCTAGGGAGTGGAAACACCATATATTTT. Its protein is CSASTLGSGNTIYF.

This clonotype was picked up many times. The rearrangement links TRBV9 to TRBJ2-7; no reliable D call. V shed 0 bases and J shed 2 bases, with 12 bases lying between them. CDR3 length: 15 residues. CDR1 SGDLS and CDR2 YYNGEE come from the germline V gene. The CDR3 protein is CASSVAGGYTYEQYF. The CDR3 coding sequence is TGTGCCAGCAGCGTAGCGGGTGGCTACACCTACGAGCAGTACTTC.

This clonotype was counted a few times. The CDR3 region is CASSLAVPWGELFF. The CDR3 region has the DNA TGCGCCAGCAGCTTGGCCGTCCCATGGGGGGAGCTGTTTTTT. The V gene is TRBV5-1, the J gene TRBJ2-2; D is uncertain. The germline gives CDR1 SGHRS, CDR2 YFSETQ. This CDR3 is 14 amino acids long. V was pared by 0 bases and J by 8 bases, with 11 bases between.

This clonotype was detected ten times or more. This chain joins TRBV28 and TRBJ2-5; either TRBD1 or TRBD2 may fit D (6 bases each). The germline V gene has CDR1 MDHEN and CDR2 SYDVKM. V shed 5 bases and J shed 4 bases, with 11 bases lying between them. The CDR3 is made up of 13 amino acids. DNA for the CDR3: TGTGCCAGCAGTAAGGGGGGTGTAGAGACCCAGTACTTC. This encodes CASSKGGVETQYF. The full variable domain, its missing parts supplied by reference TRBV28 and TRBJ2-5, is DVKVTQSSRYLVKRTGEKVFLECVQDMDHENMFWYRQDPGLGLRLIYFSYDVKMKEKGDIPEGYSVSREKKERFSLILESASTNQTSMYLCASSKGGVETQYFGPGTRLLVL.

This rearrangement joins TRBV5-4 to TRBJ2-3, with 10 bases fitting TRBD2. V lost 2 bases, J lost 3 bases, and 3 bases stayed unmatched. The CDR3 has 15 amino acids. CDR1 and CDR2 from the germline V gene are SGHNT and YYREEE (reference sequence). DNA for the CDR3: TGTGCCAGCAGCTTAGGACTAGCGGAGACAGATACGCAGTATTTT. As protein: CASSLGLAETDTQYF.

DNA for the CDR3: TGTGCCAGCGGTGACTCAGGGTGGTCTGAAGCTTTCTTT. Translation: CASGDSGWSEAFF. The chain has TRBV12-3 or TRBV12-4 and TRBJ1-1, with TRBD1 as a possible D gene (5 bases). The V gene lost 8 bases and the J gene lost 6 bases, with 16 bases spanning the gap. The CDR3 covers 13 residues.

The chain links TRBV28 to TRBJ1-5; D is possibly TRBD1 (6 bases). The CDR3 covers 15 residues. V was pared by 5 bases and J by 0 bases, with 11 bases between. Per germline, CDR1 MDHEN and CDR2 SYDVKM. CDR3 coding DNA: TGTGCCAGCAGTCCTGGGGGGCCTAGCAATCAGCCCCAGCATTTT. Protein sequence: CASSPGGPSNQPQHF.

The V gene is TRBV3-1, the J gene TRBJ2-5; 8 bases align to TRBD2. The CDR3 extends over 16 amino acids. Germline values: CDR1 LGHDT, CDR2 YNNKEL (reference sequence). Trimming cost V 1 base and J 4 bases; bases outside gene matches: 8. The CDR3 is CASSQAASGGGETQYF. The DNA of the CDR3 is TGTGCCAGCAGCCAAGCGGCGAGCGGGGGAGGAGAGACCCAGTACTTC.

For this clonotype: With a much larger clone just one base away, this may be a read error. The CDR3 coding sequence is TGTGCCAGCAGCTTGAAGGGAACCCGGTGGGATACGCAGTATTTT. Translating it yields CASSLKGTRWDTQYF. V usage is TRBV5-4 and J usage is TRBJ2-3; D not resolved. Trimming pared 1 base from V and 6 bases from J, leaving 15 bases between. CDR3 length: 15 amino acids. Germline loops: CDR1 SGHNT, CDR2 YYREEE (reference sequence).

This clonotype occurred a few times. The CDR3 sequence is CASSEEPRDWVPRTRVQFF. CDR3 sequence (DNA): TGTGCCAGCAGTGAAGAGCCACGCGATTGGGTTCCGAGGACGCGGGTGCAGTTCTTC. V and J are TRBV6-1 and TRBJ2-1; the D gene is possibly TRBD2 (5 bases). There are 19 residues in the CDR3. Trimming shortened V by 1 base and J by 12 bases, and 31 bases separated the two germline ends. Germline-derived CDR1 and CDR2 are MNHNS and SASEGT.

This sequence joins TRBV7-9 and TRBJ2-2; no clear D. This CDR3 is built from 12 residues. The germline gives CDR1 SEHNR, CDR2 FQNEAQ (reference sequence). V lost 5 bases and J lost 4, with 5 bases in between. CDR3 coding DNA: TGTGCCAGCAGCGCTATCACCGGGGAGCTGTTTTTT. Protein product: CASSAITGELFF.

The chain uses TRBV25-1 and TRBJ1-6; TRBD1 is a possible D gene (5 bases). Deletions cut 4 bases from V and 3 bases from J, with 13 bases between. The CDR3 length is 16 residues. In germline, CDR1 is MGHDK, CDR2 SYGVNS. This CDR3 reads CASSAPGGDYNSPLHF. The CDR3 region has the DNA TGTGCCAGCAGTGCTCCGGGGGGAGACTATAATTCACCCCTCCACTTT.

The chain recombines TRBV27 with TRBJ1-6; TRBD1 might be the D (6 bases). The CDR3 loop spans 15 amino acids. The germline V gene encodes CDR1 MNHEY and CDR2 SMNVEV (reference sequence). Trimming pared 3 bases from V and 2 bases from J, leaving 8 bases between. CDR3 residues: CASSLGGPYNSPLHF. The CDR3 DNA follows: TGTGCCAGCAGTTTGGGGGGGCCCTATAATTCACCCCTCCACTTT.

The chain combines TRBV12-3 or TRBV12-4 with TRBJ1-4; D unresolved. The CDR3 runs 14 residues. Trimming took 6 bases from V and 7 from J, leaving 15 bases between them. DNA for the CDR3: TGTGCCAGCAGGGGCAGCGGTACTTTTGAAAAACTGTTTTTT. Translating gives CASRGSGTFEKLFF.

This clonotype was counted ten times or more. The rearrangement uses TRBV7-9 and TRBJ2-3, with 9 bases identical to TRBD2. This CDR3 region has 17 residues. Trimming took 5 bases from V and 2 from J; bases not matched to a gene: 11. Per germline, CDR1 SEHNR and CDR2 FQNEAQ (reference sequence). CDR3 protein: CASSRGRSGRSTDTQYF. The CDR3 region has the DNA TGTGCCAGCAGCAGGGGTCGAAGCGGGAGGTCCACAGATACGCAGTATTTT. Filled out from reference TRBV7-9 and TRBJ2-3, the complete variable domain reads DTGVSQNPRHKITKRGQNVTFRCDPISEHNRLYWYRQTLGQGPEFLTYFQNEAQLEKSRLLSDRFSAERPKGSFSTLEIQRTEQGDSAMYLCASSRGRSGRSTDTQYFGPGTRLTVL.

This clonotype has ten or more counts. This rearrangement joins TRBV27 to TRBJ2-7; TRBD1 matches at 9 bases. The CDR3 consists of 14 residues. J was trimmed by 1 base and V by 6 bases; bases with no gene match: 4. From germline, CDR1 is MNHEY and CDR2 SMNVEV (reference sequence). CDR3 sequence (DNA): TGTGCCAGCAGAAGGACAGGGGTTTCCTACGAGCAGTACTTC. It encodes CASRRTGVSYEQYF.

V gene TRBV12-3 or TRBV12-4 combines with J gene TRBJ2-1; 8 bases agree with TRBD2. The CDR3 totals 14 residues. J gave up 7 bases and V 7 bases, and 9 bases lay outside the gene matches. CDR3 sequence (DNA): TGTGCCAGCACCTTGGGACTAGAGGCGAATGAGCAGTTCTTC. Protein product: CASTLGLEANEQFF.